Below, 3 T cell receptor beta chains from the same sample are listed, as sequenced in a study of T-cell reconstitution after alpha-beta-depleted transplantation in children. The library targeted TCRbeta and was prepared with unique molecular identifiers. TCRdb reanalysed the PCR reads using MiXCR and keeps one entry per CDR3 protein. The data contain some 200,000 distinct CDR3 sequences, roughly a tenth of them singletons. This specimen was PBMCs from the stem cell graft donor, taken from the stem cell graft. The receptors come from a human donor who donated a stem cell graft to a child with acute lymphoblastic leukemia.

This clonotype was counted at least ten times. This sequence joins TRBV5-1 and TRBJ1-1; 7 bases align to TRBD1. V shed 0 bases and J 0 bases; nucleotides not matched to a gene: 2. Germline-derived CDR1 and CDR2 are SGHRS and YFSETQ. This CDR3 is built from 15 residues. CDR3 nucleotide sequence: TGCGCCAGCAGCTTGGAACAGGGGCTGAACACTGAAGCTTTCTTT. It translates to CASSLEQGLNTEAFF.

This clonotype was found many times. The chain recombines TRBV20-1 with TRBJ1-1; the match to TRBD1 covers 7 bases. V gave up 3 bases and J gave up 4 bases; unmatched junction bases: 8. Germline lookup yields CDR1 DFQATT and CDR2 SNEGSKA (reference sequence). The CDR3 spans 14 residues. CDR3 sequence (DNA): TGCAGTGCTAGTTTGGCAGGGGGAGGCACTGAAGCTTTCTTT. As protein: CSASLAGGGTEAFF.

V gene TRBV7-9 combines with J gene TRBJ1-1; unclear D gene. The V end lost 5 bases, the J end lost 0 bases, and 16 bases lay between the germline ends. CDR3 length equals 16 residues. CDR1 is SEHNR and CDR2 is FQNEAQ in the germline V gene (reference sequence). The CDR3 bases are TGTGCCAGCAGCCCGGACCTCAATAAACTGAACACTGAAGCTTTCTTT. Translation gives CASSPDLNKLNTEAFF.